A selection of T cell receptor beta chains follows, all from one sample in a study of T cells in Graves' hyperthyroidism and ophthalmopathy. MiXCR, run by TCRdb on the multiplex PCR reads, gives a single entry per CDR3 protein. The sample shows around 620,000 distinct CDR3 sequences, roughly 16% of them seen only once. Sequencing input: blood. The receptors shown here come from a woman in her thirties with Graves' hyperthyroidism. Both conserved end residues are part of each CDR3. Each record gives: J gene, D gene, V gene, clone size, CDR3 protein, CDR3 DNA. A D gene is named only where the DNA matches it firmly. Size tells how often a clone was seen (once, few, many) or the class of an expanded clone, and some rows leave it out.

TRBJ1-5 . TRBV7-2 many CASSLGLRQTNQPQHF TGTGCCAGCAGCTTAGGTCTGAGACAGACTAATCAGCCCCAGCATTTT
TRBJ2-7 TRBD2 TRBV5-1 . CATKRGGSYEQYF TGCGCCACCAAGCGGGGGGGCTCCTACGAGCAGTACTTC
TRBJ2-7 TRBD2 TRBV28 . CASRISGITHEQYF TGTGCCAGCAGGATCAGCGGGATTACCCACGAGCAGTACTTC
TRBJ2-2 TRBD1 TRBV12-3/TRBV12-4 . CASSFGQESTGELFF TGTGCCAGCAGCTTCGGACAGGAGTCCACCGGGGAGCTGTTCTTT
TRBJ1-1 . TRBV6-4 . CASSWPGPWGTEAFF TGTGCCAGCAGTTGGCCGGGACCATGGGGCACTGAAGCTTTCTTT
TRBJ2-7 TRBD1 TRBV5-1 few CASSPDRGIYEQYF TGCGCCAGCAGCCCGGACAGGGGAATCTACGAGCAGTACTTC
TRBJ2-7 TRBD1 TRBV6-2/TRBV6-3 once CASRSAGTGGEEQYF TGTGCCAGCAGATCCGCCGGGACAGGTGGGGAGGAGCAGTACTTC
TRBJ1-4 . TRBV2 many CASSGGLGTSGEKLFF TGTGCCAGCAGTGGGGGCCTCGGGACATCTGGTGAAAAACTGTTTTTT
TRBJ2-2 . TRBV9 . CASSVDPTPNTGELFF TGTGCCAGCAGCGTAGATCCGACACCGAACACCGGGGAGCTGTTTTTT
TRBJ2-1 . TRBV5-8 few CASSLASTDEQFF TGTGCCAGCAGCTTGGCCTCCACGGATGAGCAGTTCTTC
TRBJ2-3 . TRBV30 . CAWSGEPETSTDTQYF TGTGCCTGGAGCGGGGAGCCGGAAACTAGCACAGATACGCAGTATTTT
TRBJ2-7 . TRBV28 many CASSPRDSFYEQYF TGTGCCAGCAGTCCCCGAGACAGTTTCTACGAGCAGTACTTC
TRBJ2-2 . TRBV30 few CAWNRRGTGELFF TGTGCCTGGAACCGAAGGGGGACCGGGGAGCTGTTTTTT
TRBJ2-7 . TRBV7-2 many CASSLGTLRAHEQYF TGTGCCAGCAGCCTGGGAACACTCAGGGCGCACGAGCAGTACTTC
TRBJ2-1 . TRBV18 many CASSPPAAQGHEQFF TGTGCCAGCTCACCACCAGCGGCTCAGGGCCATGAGCAGTTCTTC
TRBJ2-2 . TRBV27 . CASSSGFLRRAGELFF TGTGCCAGCAGTTCTGGGTTCCTCCGAAGGGCCGGGGAGCTGTTTTTT
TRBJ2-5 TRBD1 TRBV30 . CAWDRGAETQYF TGTGCCTGGGACAGGGGGGCTGAGACCCAGTACTTC
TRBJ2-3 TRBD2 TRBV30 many CAWSRRRGSADTQYF TGTGCCTGGAGTCGTCGTCGCGGGAGCGCAGATACGCAGTATTTT
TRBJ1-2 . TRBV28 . CASSSQGRNYGYTF TGTGCCAGCAGTTCACAGGGTCGAAACTATGGCTACACCTTC
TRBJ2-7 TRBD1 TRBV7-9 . CASSFGTGSNEQYF TGTGCCAGCAGCTTCGGGACAGGGAGTAACGAGCAGTACTTC
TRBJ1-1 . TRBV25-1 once CASGQLNTEAFF TGTGCCAGTGGACAGTTGAACACTGAAGCTTTCTTT
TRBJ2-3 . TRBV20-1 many CSALPRDTQYF TGCAGTGCCCTGCCCCGGGATACGCAGTATTTT
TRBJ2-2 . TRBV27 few CASSGNGELFF TGTGCCAGCAGTGGAAACGGGGAGCTGTTTTTT
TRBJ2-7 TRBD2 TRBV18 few CASSPGTKGTYEQYF TGTGCCAGCTCCCCAGGGACTAAAGGGACCTACGAGCAGTACTTC
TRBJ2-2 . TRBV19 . CASHLTPNRVSGELFF TGTGCCAGTCACCTTACCCCAAACAGGGTTTCCGGGGAGCTGTTTTTT
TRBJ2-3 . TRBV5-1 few CASSLEIRPLGTDTQYF TGCGCCAGCAGCTTGGAGATACGGCCTCTAGGCACAGATACGCAGTATTTT
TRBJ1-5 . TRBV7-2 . CASSSDRKLNQPQHF TGTGCCAGCAGCTCAGACAGGAAGCTTAATCAGCCCCAGCATTTT
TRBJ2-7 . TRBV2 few CATSGLPYEQYF TGTGCCACCTCGGGACTTCCCTACGAGCAGTACTTC
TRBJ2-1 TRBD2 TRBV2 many CASILAGGGNEQFF TGTGCCAGCATATTAGCGGGAGGAGGAAATGAGCAGTTCTTC
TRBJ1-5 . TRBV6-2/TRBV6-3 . CASSYSISNQPQHF TGTGCCAGCAGTTACTCGATAAGCAATCAGCCCCAGCATTTT
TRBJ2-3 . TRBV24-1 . CATSDAPGPQDTQYF TGTGCCACCAGTGATGCGCCGGGACCTCAAGATACGCAGTATTTT
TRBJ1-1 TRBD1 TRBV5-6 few CASSPTGRRPEAFF TGTGCCAGCAGCCCGACAGGGAGAAGACCTGAAGCTTTCTTT
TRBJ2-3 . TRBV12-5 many CASAPHDTQYF TGTGCTAGTGCCCCTCATGATACGCAGTATTTT
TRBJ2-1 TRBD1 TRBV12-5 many CASGLTGGWDEQFF TGTGCTAGTGGTTTGACAGGGGGTTGGGATGAGCAGTTCTTC
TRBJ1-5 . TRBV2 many CASTQQISNQPQHF TGTGCCAGCACACAGCAGATTAGCAATCAGCCCCAGCATTTT
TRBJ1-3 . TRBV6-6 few CASSYRVNTIYF TGTGCCAGCAGTTACAGGGTAAACACCATATATTTT
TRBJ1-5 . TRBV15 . CATSPWDKGPNQPQHF TGTGCCACCAGCCCCTGGGACAAGGGTCCTAATCAGCCCCAGCATTTT
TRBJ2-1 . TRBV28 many CASTRGGPSYNEQFF TGTGCCAGCACCAGAGGAGGACCCTCCTACAATGAGCAGTTCTTC
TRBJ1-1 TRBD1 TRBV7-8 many CASSLGTGDLAFF TGTGCCAGCAGCTTGGGGACAGGGGATTTGGCTTTCTTT